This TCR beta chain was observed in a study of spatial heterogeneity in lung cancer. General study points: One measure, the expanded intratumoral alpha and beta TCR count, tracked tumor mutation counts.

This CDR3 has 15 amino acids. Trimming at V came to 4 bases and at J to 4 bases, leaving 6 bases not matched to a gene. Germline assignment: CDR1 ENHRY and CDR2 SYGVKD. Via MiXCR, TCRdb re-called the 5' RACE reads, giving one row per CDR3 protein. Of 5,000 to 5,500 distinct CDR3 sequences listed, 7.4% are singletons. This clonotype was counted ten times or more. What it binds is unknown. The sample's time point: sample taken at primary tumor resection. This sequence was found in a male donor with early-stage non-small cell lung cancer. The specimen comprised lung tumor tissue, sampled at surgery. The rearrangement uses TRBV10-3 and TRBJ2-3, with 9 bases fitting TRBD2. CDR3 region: CAISVGGGGADTQYF. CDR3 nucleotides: TGTGCCATCAGTGTCGGCGGGGGGGGAGCAGATACGCAGTATTTT.